The 26 T cell receptor beta chains below come from one sample, sequenced in a study of blood T cells in healthy people across ages. A second PCR, run for roughly 7 to 11 cycles, used a sample-barcoded 5' primer plus a J-beta primer mix. MiXCR, run by TCRdb on the 5' RACE reads, gives a single entry per CDR3 protein. This sample yields roughly 800,000 distinct CDR3 sequences, of which 20% to 25% are seen a single time; approximately 4% belongs to the top ten. The same sample was also studied in work on T cells of mothers and their children.

Sequenced material: blood. The origin of the receptors is a boy under 18 in good health.

This chain links TRBV28 with TRBJ1-4; D is perhaps TRBD1 (6 bases). Germline CDR1 is MDHEN and CDR2 is SYDVKM. Trimming took 5 bases from V and 5 from J, leaving 15 bases between them. The CDR3 is 15 amino acids. CDR3: CASSPGTGRNEKLFF. CDR3 DNA: TGTGCCAGCAGTCCGGGAACAGGGCGGAATGAAAAACTGTTTTTT.

With respect to this clonotype: A junction boundary mismatches the germline segment, possibly from a read error. The chain employs TRBV28 and TRBJ2-7, with D perhaps TRBD1 or TRBD2 (6 bases each). The CDR3 sequence is 13 residues long. CDR1 and CDR2 (germline): MDHEN, SYDVKM. Here the CDR3 DNA reads TGTGCCGGCAGTCGGGACGACCGCGGGACACAGTACTTC. The encoded protein is CAGSRDDRGTQYF.

V is TRBV18 and J is TRBJ2-7, with D possibly being TRBD1 or TRBD2 (5 bases each). V lost 0 bases and J 7 bases, leaving 13 bases between the germline ends. Per germline, CDR1 KGHSH and CDR2 LQKENI. The CDR3 is made up of 14 amino acids. The CDR3 here is CASSPPNRPGEQYF. The CDR3 nucleotides read TGTGCCAGCTCACCACCTAACAGGCCGGGGGAGCAGTACTTC.

The chain couples TRBV6-2 or TRBV6-3 to TRBJ2-7; 10 positions agree with TRBD2. CDR1 and CDR2 (germline): MNHEY, SVGEGT. The CDR3 is 17 amino acids. The junction had 9 bases not matched to a gene; V was cut back by 2 bases and J by 2 bases. For the CDR3, the DNA is TGTGCCAGCAGTTACGGAAAACTAGCGGGAAACCCCTACGAGCAGTACTTC. Its protein product is CASSYGKLAGNPYEQYF.

This clonotype has more than one count but fewer than ten. The V call is TRBV14, the J call TRBJ2-1, with D possibly being TRBD2 (5 bases). Trimming stripped 2 bases from V and 5 bases from J, with 10 bases between. Germline V CDR1 and CDR2: SGHDN, FVKESK. The CDR3 has 14 residues. The CDR3 region is CASSQLLENNEQFF. The DNA for the CDR3 is TGTGCCAGCAGCCAACTACTAGAAAACAATGAGCAGTTCTTC.

The chain employs TRBV6-6 and TRBJ2-3; maybe TRBD2 (5 bases). Germline-derived CDR1 and CDR2 are MNHNY and SVGAGI (reference sequence). CDR3 length: 16 residues. The germline V and J ends were trimmed by 7 bases and 1 base, with 18 bases remaining between them. This CDR3 is CASTQGSGMGTDTQYF. The DNA of the CDR3 is TGTGCCAGCACTCAAGGGTCGGGAATGGGCACAGATACGCAGTATTTT.

Remarks on this clonotype: Relative to the germline gene, one junction end is altered; a read error may explain this. This chain links TRBV7-2 with TRBJ1-1; D gene ambiguous. This CDR3 is 14 amino acids long. The germline gives CDR1 SGHTA, CDR2 FQGNSA. CDR3 protein: CANSPPGANTEAFF. In DNA form, the CDR3 reads TGTGCCAACAGCCCGCCCGGCGCGAACACTGAAGCTTTCTTT. Supplemented by reference TRBV7-2 and TRBJ1-1, the full variable domain reads GAGVSQSPSNKVTEKGKDVELRCDPISGHTALYWYRQSLGQGLEFLIYFQGNSAPDKSGLPSDRFSAERTGGSVSTLTIQRTQQEDSAVYLCANSPPGANTEAFFGQGTRLTVV.

This chain links TRBV20-1 with TRBJ2-1; D is ambiguous. CDR3 size: 14 residues. The germline V and J ends were trimmed by 0 bases and 0 bases, with 6 bases remaining between them. Germline loops: CDR1 DFQATT, CDR2 SNEGSKA (reference sequence). The CDR3 is CSARDQSSYNEQFF. The CDR3 nucleotides are TGCAGTGCTAGAGATCAGAGCTCCTACAATGAGCAGTTCTTC.

The chain uses TRBV3-1 and TRBJ1-1; 9 nucleotides line up with TRBD1. CDR1 is LGHDT, CDR2 YNNKEL, per germline (reference sequence). The ends lost 3 bases at V and 4 bases at J; junction bases unmatched: 3. The CDR3 extends over 14 amino acids. The CDR3 reads CASSQKTGGTEAFF. Here the CDR3 DNA reads TGTGCCAGCAGCCAGAAGACAGGGGGCACTGAAGCTTTCTTT.

The V gene is TRBV27, the J gene TRBJ1-2; D perhaps matches TRBD1 (5 bases). Trimming shortened V by 5 bases and J by 3 bases, and 13 bases separated the two germline ends. The CDR3 sequence is 14 residues long. CDR1 and CDR2 (germline): MNHEY, SMNVEV (reference sequence). CDR3 in DNA: TGTGCCAGCAGTCCGTGGGGGGACTACTATGGCTACACCTTC. It specifies CASSPWGDYYGYTF.

This clonotype was observed a few times. V is TRBV28 and J is TRBJ2-7; the match to TRBD1 covers 9 bases. J gave up 4 bases and V 8 bases, and 12 bases lay outside the gene matches. The CDR3 sequence is 15 residues long. Looked up from germline, CDR1 is MDHEN and CDR2 is SYDVKM. CDR3 sequence reads: CASVSFGTGRYEQYF. In DNA form, the CDR3 reads TGTGCCAGCGTTTCATTCGGGACAGGGAGGTACGAGCAGTACTTC.

The table lists this clonotype with a few counts. A much larger clone sits a single nucleotide away, making a read error possible. V gene TRBV7-3 combines with J gene TRBJ2-7; the match to TRBD2 covers 7 bases. CDR3 length equals 13 residues. Germline CDR1 is SGHTA and CDR2 is FQGTGA. With 5 bases clipped from V and 2 bases from J, the junction kept 3 bases outside the gene matches. The CDR3 region is CASSRSGAYEQYF. The CDR3 DNA reads as TGTGCCAGCAGCCGGAGCGGGGCCTACGAGCAGTACTTC.

This chain links TRBV12-3 or TRBV12-4 with TRBJ2-7; 10 nucleotides agree with TRBD1. The trim removed 6 bases at V and 5 bases at J, leaving 10 bases unmatched. CDR3 length: 15 amino acids. Written as DNA, the CDR3 is TGTGCCAGCAGCCACTGGGGGACAGGGGTCGACGAGCAGTACTTC. This codes for CASSHWGTGVDEQYF.

The chain is built from TRBV28 and TRBJ1-5; D remains ambiguous. The CDR3 length is 12 residues. Trimming took off 7 bases at V and 1 base at J, with 5 bases between the two ends. The germline gives CDR1 MDHEN, CDR2 SYDVKM. The CDR3 DNA is TGTGCCAGCACGGACAGCAATCAGCCCCAGCATTTT. Its translation: CASTDSNQPQHF.

The CDR3: CATSDPFGGLAGAGDTQYF. The CDR3 DNA is TGTGCCACCAGTGACCCCTTCGGGGGACTAGCGGGAGCAGGAGATACGCAGTATTTT. The V gene is TRBV24-1, the J gene TRBJ2-3; 14 bases map to TRBD2. There are 19 residues in the CDR3. Germline values: CDR1 KGHDR, CDR2 SFDVKD. V was pared by 4 bases and J by 5 bases, with 13 bases of the junction left unmatched.

The genes are TRBV7-2 and TRBJ2-5; D is undetermined. The CDR3 loop spans 13 amino acids. The germline V and J ends were trimmed by 3 bases and 5 bases, with 10 bases remaining between them. Germline CDR1 and CDR2: SGHTA and FQGNSA. CDR3 sequence (DNA): TGTGCCAGCAGCTTCCCGGGCATGGAGACCCAGTACTTC. Translating it yields CASSFPGMETQYF.

This clonotype showed up just a few times. V and J are TRBV2 and TRBJ2-5, with 7 bases lining up with TRBD1. CDR3 size: 12 residues. V trimming: 6 bases; J trimming: 4 bases; junction bases outside the gene matches: 2. Germline CDR1 is SNHLY and CDR2 is FYNNEI. For the CDR3, the DNA is TGTGCCAGCAGAGGGGGCCCAGAGACCCAGTACTTC. Translation: CASRGGPETQYF.

This clonotype was counted between two and nine times. Compared with germline, one end of the junction differs, possibly owing to a read error. The V and J genes are TRBV5-1 and TRBJ2-5; 10 bases agree with TRBD2. The CDR3 has 15 residues. Germline-derived CDR1 and CDR2 are SGHRS and YFSETQ. The CDR3 sequence: CASSLTSGAQKTQYF. The CDR3 bases are TGCGCCAGCAGCTTGACTAGCGGGGCCCAAAAGACCCAGTACTTC.

Only a few counts were recorded for this clonotype. CDR3 DNA sequence: TGTGCCGTCATCAAGAGGGGGGGACCCTACGAGCAGTACTTC. Translating it yields CAVIKRGGPYEQYF. The chain combines TRBV12-3 or TRBV12-4 with TRBJ2-7, with a tentative D call TRBD2 (7 bases). The CDR3 sequence is 14 residues long. V lost 11 bases, J lost 2 bases, and 19 bases lay in between.

The chain uses TRBV5-1 and TRBJ2-5, with a tentative D call TRBD2 (5 bases). Between the trimmed V and J ends, which lost 0 bases and 0 bases, there was a span of 9 bases. The CDR3 sequence is 15 residues long. CDR1 is SGHRS, CDR2 YFSETQ, per germline. The CDR3 DNA sequence: TGCGCCAGCAGCTTGGGACTACAGTACCAAGAGACCCAGTACTTC. Translating it yields CASSLGLQYQETQYF. Full variable domain (missing parts from reference TRBV5-1 and TRBJ2-5): KAGVTQTPRYLIKTRGQQVTLSCSPISGHRSVSWYQQTPGQGLQFLFEYFSETQRNKGNFPGRFSGRQFSNSRSEMNVSTLELGDSALYLCASSLGLQYQETQYFGPGTRLLVL.

This clonotype was seen a handful of times. V and J are TRBV7-2 and TRBJ2-5; 9 bases are shared with TRBD2. J lost 4 bases, V lost 1 base, and 4 bases had no gene match. CDR3 length: 15 residues. Germline V gives CDR1 SGHTA, CDR2 FQGNSA. Written as DNA, the CDR3 is TGTGCCAGCAGCTTAGATGGAGCGGGAGGAGAGACCCAGTACTTC. Protein sequence: CASSLDGAGGETQYF. The whole variable domain, remainder taken from reference TRBV7-2 and TRBJ2-5, is GAGVSQSPSNKVTEKGKDVELRCDPISGHTALYWYRQSLGQGLEFLIYFQGNSAPDKSGLPSDRFSAERTGGSVSTLTIQRTQQEDSAVYLCASSLDGAGGETQYFGPGTRLLVL.

The rearrangement joins TRBV5-1 to TRBJ2-7, with TRBD1 identical over 9 bases. CDR1 SGHRS and CDR2 YFSETQ come from the germline V gene. The CDR3 loop spans 15 amino acids. V shed 3 bases, J shed 1 base, and the junction held 5 bases outside the gene matches. CDR3 region: CASSSEGQGSYEQYF. The CDR3 region has the DNA TGCGCCAGCAGCTCAGAGGGACAGGGTTCCTACGAGCAGTACTTC.

The DNA of the CDR3 is TGTGCCAGCAGCCGACAGGGAGAGGGGGGCTACACCTTC. Translated, it gives CASSRQGEGGYTF. The chain recombines TRBV9 with TRBJ1-2; 7 bases match TRBD1. Per germline, CDR1 SGDLS and CDR2 YYNGEE. Losses at the gene ends were 4 bases for V and 8 bases for J; bases not matched to a gene: 8. This CDR3 comprises 13 residues.

This chain connects TRBV12-3 or TRBV12-4 to TRBJ1-1; D is unresolved. The CDR3 covers 15 residues. V shed 0 bases and J shed 0 bases, with 8 bases lying between them. The CDR3 loop reads CASSLAAFLNTEAFF. The CDR3 bases are TGTGCCAGCAGTTTAGCAGCCTTTCTGAACACTGAAGCTTTCTTT.

The V and J genes are TRBV5-8 and TRBJ1-6, with TRBD1 matching 8 bases. The CDR3 has 15 amino acids. CDR1 SGHTS and CDR2 YDEGEE come from the germline V gene. With V trimmed by 4 bases and J by 7 bases, 7 bases remained unmatched. The DNA of the CDR3 is TGTGCCAGCAGCCCGCGACAGGGGAGGAATTCACCCCTCCACTTT. Amino acids: CASSPRQGRNSPLHF.

This clonotype was observed a handful of times. The chain uses TRBV6-6 and TRBJ2-4; TRBD1 or TRBD2 may be the D gene (6 bases each). The V end lost 8 bases, the J end lost 1 base, and 18 bases lay between the germline ends. This CDR3 has 16 amino acids. CDR1 and CDR2 from the germline V gene are MNHNY and SVGAGI (reference sequence). CDR3 sequence (DNA): TGTGCCAGCGGCGATAGAGGGGGGTCGGCCAAAAACATTCAGTACTTC. Amino acids: CASGDRGGSAKNIQYF.